This T cell receptor beta chain was profiled in a study of blood T cell repertoires in COVID-19. Turning to the study itself: Nucleic acid was either cDNA or gDNA, and it came from T cells, B-cell-depleted T cells, or PBMCs.

The CDR3 loop spans 16 amino acids. The V gene end was trimmed by 4 bases and the J gene end by 5 bases; junction bases not matched to a gene: 14. Germline V gene data show CDR1 as SGHNT and CDR2 as YYREEE (reference sequence). Profiling relied on immunoSEQ multiplex PCR, and the TCRdb table lists in-frame clones only, not all of them. The sample lists about 74,000 clones, 88% occurring once. This chain uses TRBV5-4 with TRBJ1-1; 7 bases align to TRBD1. The sample taken for sequencing was peripheral blood. The sequence came from a woman aged 80 or older with active or convalescent COVID-19. DNA of the CDR3: TGTGCCAGCAGCCCCGGGGCGACAGGGTCGGGTACTGAAGCTTTCTTT. Translated, it gives CASSPGATGSGTEAFF.